This T cell receptor (beta chain) was recovered during a study of response to subunit inactivated influenza vaccine. The study, taken as a whole, reports: The authors suggested that few new T cells are recruited per seasonal influenza vaccination.

Looked up from germline, CDR1 is ENHRY and CDR2 is SYGVKD. Deletions cut 3 bases from V and 1 base from J, with 13 bases between. The CDR3 extends over 15 amino acids. MiXCR was run by TCRdb on the RT-PCR reads, yielding one entry per CDR3 protein. The repertoire holds about 540,000 distinct CDR3 sequences, with approximately 20% as singletons. Concerning this clonotype itself: Antigen unknown.

This sample also appeared in a second study, on T cells expressing NK-cell markers. That source notes: cDNA encoding TCR beta was synthesized via 5'RACE template switching incorporating UMIs. Seven HCMV-seropositive donors and one seronegative donor made up the eight sequenced donors. In over 5 donors, dominant CD3+CD56+NKG2C+ clonotypes ranked among the top 10 CD8+ clonotypes.

The chain recombines TRBV10-3 with TRBJ2-7, with a weak D call TRBD2 (6 bases). This clonotype originated in a man in his fifties who received an inactivated influenza vaccine. The input for sequencing was CD4+ T cells sorted from PBMCs, taken 11 to 12 days after vaccination. CDR3 sequence: CAISDQPGSSYEQYF. CDR3 nucleotides: TGTGCCATCAGTGACCAGCCCGGGAGTTCCTACGAGCAGTACTTC.